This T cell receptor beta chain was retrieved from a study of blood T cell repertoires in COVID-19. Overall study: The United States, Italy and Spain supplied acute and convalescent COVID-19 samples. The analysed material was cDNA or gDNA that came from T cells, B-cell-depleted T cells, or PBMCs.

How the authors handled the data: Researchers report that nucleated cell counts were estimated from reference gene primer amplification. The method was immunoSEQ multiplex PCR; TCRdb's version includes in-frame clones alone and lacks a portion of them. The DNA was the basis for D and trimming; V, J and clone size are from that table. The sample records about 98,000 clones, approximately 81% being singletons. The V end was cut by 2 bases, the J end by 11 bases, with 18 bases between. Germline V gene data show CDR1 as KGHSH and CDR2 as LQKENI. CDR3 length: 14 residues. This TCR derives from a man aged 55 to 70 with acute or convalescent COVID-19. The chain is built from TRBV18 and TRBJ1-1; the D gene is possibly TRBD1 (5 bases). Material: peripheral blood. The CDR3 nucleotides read TGTGCCAGCTCACCAGAAGACAGCGTGGGGGGGGCTTTCTTT. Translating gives CASSPEDSVGGAFF.